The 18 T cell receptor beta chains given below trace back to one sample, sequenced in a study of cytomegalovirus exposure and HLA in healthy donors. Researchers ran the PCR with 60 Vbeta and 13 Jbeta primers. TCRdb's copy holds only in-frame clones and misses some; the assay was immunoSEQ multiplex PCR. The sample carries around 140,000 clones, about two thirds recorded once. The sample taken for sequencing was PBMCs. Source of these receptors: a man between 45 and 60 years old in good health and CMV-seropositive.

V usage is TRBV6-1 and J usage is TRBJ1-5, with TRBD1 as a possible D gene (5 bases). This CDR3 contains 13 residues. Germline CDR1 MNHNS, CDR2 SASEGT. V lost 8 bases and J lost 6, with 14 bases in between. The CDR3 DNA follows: TGTGCCAGCTTTATCGGGGGAGGTCAGCCCCAGCATTTT. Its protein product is CASFIGGGQPQHF.

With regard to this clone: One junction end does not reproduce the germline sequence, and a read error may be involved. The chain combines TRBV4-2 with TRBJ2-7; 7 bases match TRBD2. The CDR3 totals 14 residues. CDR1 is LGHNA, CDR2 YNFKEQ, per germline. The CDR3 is CAGSQVGGPYEQYF. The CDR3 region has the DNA TGTGCCGGCAGCCAAGTGGGAGGGCCTTACGAGCAGTACTTC.

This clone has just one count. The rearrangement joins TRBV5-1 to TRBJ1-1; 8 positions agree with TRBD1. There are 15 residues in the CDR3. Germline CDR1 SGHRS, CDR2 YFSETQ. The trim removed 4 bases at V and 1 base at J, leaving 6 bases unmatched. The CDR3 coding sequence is TGCGCCAGCAGCCCGACAGGGGCGGGGAACACTGAAGCTTTCTTT. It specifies CASSPTGAGNTEAFF.

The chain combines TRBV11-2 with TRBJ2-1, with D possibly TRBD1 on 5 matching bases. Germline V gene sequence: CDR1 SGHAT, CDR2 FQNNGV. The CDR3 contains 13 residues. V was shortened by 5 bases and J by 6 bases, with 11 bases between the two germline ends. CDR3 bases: TGTGCCAGCAGCCTTGGAAGGGGCAATGAGCAGTTCTTC. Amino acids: CASSLGRGNEQFF.

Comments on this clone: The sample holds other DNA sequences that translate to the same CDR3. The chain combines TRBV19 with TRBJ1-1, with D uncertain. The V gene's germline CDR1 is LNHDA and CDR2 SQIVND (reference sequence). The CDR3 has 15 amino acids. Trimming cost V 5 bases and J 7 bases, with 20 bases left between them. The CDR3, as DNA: TGTGCCAGTAGTGACTCGCGGGGAGGGAACGATGAAGCTTTCTTT. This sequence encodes CASSDSRGGNDEAFF.

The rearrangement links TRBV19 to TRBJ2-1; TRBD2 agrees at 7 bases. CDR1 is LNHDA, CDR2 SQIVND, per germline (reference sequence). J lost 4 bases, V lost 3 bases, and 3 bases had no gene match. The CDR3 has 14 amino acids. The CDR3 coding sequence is TGTGCCAGTAGTATTGGTAGCGGGTACAATGAGCAGTTCTTC. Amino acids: CASSIGSGYNEQFF.

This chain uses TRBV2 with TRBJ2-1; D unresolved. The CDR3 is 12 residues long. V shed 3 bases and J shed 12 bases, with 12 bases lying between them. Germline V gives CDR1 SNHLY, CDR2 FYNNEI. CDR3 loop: CASSELTGGQFF. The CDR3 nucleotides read TGTGCCAGCAGTGAGTTGACTGGTGGGCAGTTCTTC.

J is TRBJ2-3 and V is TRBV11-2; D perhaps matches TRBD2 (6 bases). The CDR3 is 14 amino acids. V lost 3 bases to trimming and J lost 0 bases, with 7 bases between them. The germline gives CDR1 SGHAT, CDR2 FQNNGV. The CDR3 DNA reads TGTGCCAGCAGCTTGGGGACTAGCACAGATACGCAGTATTTT. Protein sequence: CASSLGTSTDTQYF. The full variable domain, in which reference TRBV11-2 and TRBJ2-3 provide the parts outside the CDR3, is EAGVAQSPRYKIIEKRQSVAFWCNPISGHATLYWYQQILGQGPKLLIQFQNNGVVDDSQLPKDRFSAERLKGVDSTLKIQPAKLEDSAVYLCASSLGTSTDTQYFGPGTRLTVL.

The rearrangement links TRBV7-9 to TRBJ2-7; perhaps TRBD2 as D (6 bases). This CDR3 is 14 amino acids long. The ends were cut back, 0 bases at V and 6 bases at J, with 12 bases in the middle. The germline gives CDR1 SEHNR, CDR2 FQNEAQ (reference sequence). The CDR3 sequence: CASSLAGTPSEQYF. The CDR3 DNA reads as TGTGCCAGCAGCTTAGCCGGGACTCCTTCCGAGCAGTACTTC. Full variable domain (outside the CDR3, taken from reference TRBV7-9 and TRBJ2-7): DTGVSQNPRHKITKRGQNVTFRCDPISEHNRLYWYRQTLGQGPEFLTYFQNEAQLEKSRLLSDRFSAERPKGSFSTLEIQRTEQGDSAMYLCASSLAGTPSEQYFGPGTRLTVT.

The CDR3 is CASSADYEQYF. The CDR3 bases are TGCGCCAGCAGCGCTGACTACGAGCAGTACTTC. V is TRBV5-1 and J is TRBJ2-5; no firm D call. The DNA matches TRBJ2-7 better at its end, which makes the J call doubtful. This CDR3 spans 11 amino acids. Germline V gene lookup returns CDR1 SGHRS and CDR2 YFSETQ.

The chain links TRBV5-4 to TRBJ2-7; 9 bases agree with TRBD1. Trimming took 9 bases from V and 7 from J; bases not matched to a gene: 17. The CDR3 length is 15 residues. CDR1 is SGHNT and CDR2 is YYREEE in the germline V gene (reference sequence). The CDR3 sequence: CATRPPGQGRLEQYF. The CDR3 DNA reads TGTGCCACCCGACCTCCGGGACAGGGTCGATTGGAGCAGTACTTC.

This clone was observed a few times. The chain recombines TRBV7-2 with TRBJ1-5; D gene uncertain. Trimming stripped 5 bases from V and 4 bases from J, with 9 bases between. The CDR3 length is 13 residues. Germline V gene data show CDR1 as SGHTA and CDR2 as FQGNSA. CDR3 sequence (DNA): TGTGCCAGCAGCCCCCATCTAAATCAGCCCCAGCATTTT. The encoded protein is CASSPHLNQPQHF.

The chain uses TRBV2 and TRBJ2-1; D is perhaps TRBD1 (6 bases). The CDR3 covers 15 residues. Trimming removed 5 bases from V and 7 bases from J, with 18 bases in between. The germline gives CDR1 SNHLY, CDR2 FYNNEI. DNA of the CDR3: TGTGCCAGCAGTACTTCAGGGGTTCTATCTAATGAGCAGTTCTTC. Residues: CASSTSGVLSNEQFF.

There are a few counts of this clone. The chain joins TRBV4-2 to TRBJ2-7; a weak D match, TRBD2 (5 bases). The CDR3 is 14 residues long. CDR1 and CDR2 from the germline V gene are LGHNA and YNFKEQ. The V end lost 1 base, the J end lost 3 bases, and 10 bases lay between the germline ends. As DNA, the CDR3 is TGTGCCAGCAGCCAAGTGGCTACTAGCTACGAGCAGTACTTC. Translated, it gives CASSQVATSYEQYF.

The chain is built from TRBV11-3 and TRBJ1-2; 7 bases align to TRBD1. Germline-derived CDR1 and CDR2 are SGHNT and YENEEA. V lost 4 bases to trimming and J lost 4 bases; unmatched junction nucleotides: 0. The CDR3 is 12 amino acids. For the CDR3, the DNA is TGTGCCAGCAGCTCAGGGGGCTATGGCTACACCTTC. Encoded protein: CASSSGGYGYTF.

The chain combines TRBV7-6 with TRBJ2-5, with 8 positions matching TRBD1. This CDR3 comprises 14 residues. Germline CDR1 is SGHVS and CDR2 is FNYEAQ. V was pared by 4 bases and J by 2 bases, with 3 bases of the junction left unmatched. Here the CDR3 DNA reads TGTGCCAGCAGCTCGCGGACAGGGCAAGAGACCCAGTACTTC. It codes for CASSSRTGQETQYF.

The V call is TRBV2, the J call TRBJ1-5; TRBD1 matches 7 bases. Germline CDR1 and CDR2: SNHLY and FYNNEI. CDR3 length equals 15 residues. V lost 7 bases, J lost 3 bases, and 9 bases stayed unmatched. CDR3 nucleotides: TGTGCCAGCACGAGACAACAGGGGAACAATCAGCCCCAGCATTTT. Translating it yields CASTRQQGNNQPQHF.

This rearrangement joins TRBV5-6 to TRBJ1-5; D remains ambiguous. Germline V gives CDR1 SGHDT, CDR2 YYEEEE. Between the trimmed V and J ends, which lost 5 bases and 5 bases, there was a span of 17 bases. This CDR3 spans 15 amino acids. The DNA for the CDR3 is TGTGCCAGCAGTACACGGGGAGGAAGAGATCAGCCCCAGCATTTT. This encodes CASSTRGGRDQPQHF.